These 17 T cell receptor beta chains originate from one sample sequenced in a study of cytomegalovirus exposure and HLA in healthy donors. Primers for the PCR totalled 60 Vbeta and 13 Jbeta. Profiled with immunoSEQ multiplex PCR; TCRdb holds only in-frame clones, not every one. Among fewer than 65,000 clones listed, about 89% were seen once. Specimen: PBMCs. Source of these receptors: a man aged 18 to 30 in good health and CMV-seronegative.

The chain couples TRBV13 to TRBJ2-6; D is undetermined. Per the germline V gene, CDR1 is PRHDT and CDR2 is FYEKMQ (reference sequence). Between the trimmed V and J ends, which lost 4 bases and 0 bases, there was a span of 4 bases. The CDR3 length is 14 residues. This chain's CDR3 is CASSSVSGANVLTF. The CDR3 DNA is TGTGCCAGCAGCTCGGTCTCTGGGGCCAACGTCCTGACTTTC. Combining the CDR3 with reference TRBV13 and TRBJ2-6 gives the whole variable domain AAGVIQSPRHLIKEKRETATLKCYPIPRHDTVYWYQQGPGQDPQFLISFYEKMQSDKGSIPDRFSAQQFSDYHSELNMSSLELGDSALYFCASSSVSGANVLTFGAGSRLTVL.

This clone was observed once. The chain couples TRBV2 to TRBJ2-1; D is perhaps TRBD1 (6 bases). Germline V gene data show CDR1 as SNHLY and CDR2 as FYNNEI. The V gene lost 2 bases and the J gene lost 8 bases, with 13 bases spanning the gap. CDR3 length: 14 residues. CDR3 amino acids: CASSENGQQDEQFF. For the CDR3, the DNA is TGTGCCAGCAGTGAAAACGGACAGCAGGATGAGCAGTTCTTC.

The rearrangement links TRBV6-6 to TRBJ1-3; TRBD1 matches 7 bases. The CDR3 covers 15 residues. In germline, CDR1 is MNHNY, CDR2 SVGAGI (reference sequence). Trimming removed 7 bases from V and 4 bases from J; junction bases left unmatched: 10. CDR3 sequence: CASTTTGLGGNTIYF. The CDR3, as DNA: TGTGCCAGCACAACGACAGGGTTAGGGGGAAACACCATATATTTT.

The V gene is TRBV4-1, the J gene TRBJ2-3, with D unresolved. V was pared by 0 bases and J by 4 bases, with 20 bases between. This CDR3 comprises 18 residues. Germline assignment: CDR1 MGHRA and CDR2 YSYEKL. The CDR3 spells CASSQETPVPKSPDTQYF. The CDR3 nucleotides read TGCGCCAGCAGCCAAGAAACCCCGGTGCCAAAGTCCCCAGATACGCAGTATTTT.

This clone appeared a few times. The CDR3 sequence is CASSFGQLTEAFF. The CDR3 DNA is TGTGCCAGCAGCTTCGGACAGCTAACTGAAGCTTTCTTT. The rearrangement links TRBV5-6 to TRBJ1-1; TRBD1 is a possible D gene (6 bases). V was clipped by 2 bases and J by 5 bases, with 10 bases between them. CDR3 length: 13 residues. CDR1 SGHDT and CDR2 YYEEEE come from the germline V gene.

This chain uses TRBV30 with TRBJ2-3, with a weak D call TRBD2 (6 bases). Germline-derived CDR1 and CDR2 are GTSNPN and SVGIG (reference sequence). The V end was cut by 2 bases, the J end by 5 bases, with 14 bases between. The CDR3 is 14 amino acids. The CDR3 nucleotides are TGTGCCTGGAGTAGGCGGGGAGGCGTAGATACGCAGTATTTT. It codes for CAWSRRGGVDTQYF.

This clone is categorized as medium-sized. The rearrangement joins TRBV28 to TRBJ1-1; 8 bases align to TRBD1. CDR3 length equals 16 residues. Germline V lookup: CDR1 MDHEN, CDR2 SYDVKM. The J segment lost 6 bases and the V segment lost 2 bases, leaving 11 bases of the junction unmatched. The CDR3 DNA reads as TGTGCCAGCAGTTTAGACAGGGGACTGACCGTTTCTGAAGCTTTCTTT. Protein product: CASSLDRGLTVSEAFF.

The chain combines TRBV2 with TRBJ2-1, with D unclear. V lost 5 bases to trimming and J lost 6 bases, with 11 bases between them. The CDR3 is made up of 13 amino acids. Germline V gives CDR1 SNHLY, CDR2 FYNNEI. The CDR3 DNA is TGTGCCAGCAGTAAAGACGGGTTCAATGAGCAGTTCTTC. Protein product: CASSKDGFNEQFF.

This rearrangement joins TRBV30 to TRBJ2-3, with 8 bases aligning to TRBD1. Germline lookup yields CDR1 GTSNPN and CDR2 SVGIG (reference sequence). Germline trimming cut 1 base from V and 3 bases from J; bases unmatched to any gene: 12. The CDR3 is 17 amino acids. CDR3 nucleotides: TGTGCCTGGAGTGGCCCTCAGGGGGCGATTGAAACAGATACGCAGTATTTT. Its protein is CAWSGPQGAIETDTQYF.

The V call is TRBV15, the J call TRBJ1-6, with TRBD1 as a possible D gene (6 bases). CDR1 is LNHNV and CDR2 is YYDKDF in the germline V gene (reference sequence). The CDR3 spans 15 residues. Trimming took 8 bases from V and 10 from J, leaving 21 bases between them. Here the CDR3 DNA reads TGTGCCACCCAGGTTCTGCAGGGGATGGCCTCACCCCTCCACTTT. This gives the protein CATQVLQGMASPLHF.

The chain carries TRBV2 and TRBJ2-7, with 8 nucleotides matching TRBD1. Germline V gene data show CDR1 as SNHLY and CDR2 as FYNNEI. The CDR3 loop spans 14 amino acids. J lost 3 bases, V lost 5 bases, and 6 bases had no gene match. CDR3 DNA sequence: TGTGCCAGCAGTTACGACAGGGGAAACTACGAGCAGTACTTC. It specifies CASSYDRGNYEQYF.

The chain links TRBV2 to TRBJ2-3; TRBD2 matches at 9 bases. J lost 1 base, V lost 8 bases, and 7 bases had no gene match. Germline values: CDR1 SNHLY, CDR2 FYNNEI. This CDR3 spans 15 amino acids. Here the CDR3 reads CASRSGLAGTDTQYF. In DNA form, the CDR3 reads TGTGCCAGCCGATCGGGACTAGCAGGCACAGATACGCAGTATTTT.

This rearrangement joins TRBV9 to TRBJ1-1; D is possibly TRBD1 (6 bases). The CDR3 has 15 residues. Germline V CDR1 and CDR2: SGDLS, YYNGEE. Deletions cut 4 bases from V and 8 bases from J, with 21 bases between. CDR3 sequence reads: CASSSQGYAGWEAFF. CDR3 DNA sequence: TGTGCCAGCAGCTCTCAGGGGTATGCAGGGTGGGAAGCTTTCTTT. The complete variable domain, with remaining parts taken from reference TRBV9 and TRBJ1-1, reads DSGVTQTPKHLITATGQRVTLRCSPRSGDLSVYWYQQSLDQGLQFLIQYYNGEERAKGNILERFSAQQFPDLHSELNLSSLELGDSALYFCASSSQGYAGWEAFFGQGTRLTVV.

This sequence joins TRBV29-1 and TRBJ1-3; a possible D gene is TRBD1 (6 bases). This CDR3 is built from 14 residues. Between the trimmed V and J ends, which lost 7 bases and 1 base, there was a span of 14 bases. Germline values: CDR1 SQVTM, CDR2 ANQGSEA. The CDR3 sequence is CSGATGYSGNTIYF. The CDR3 DNA reads as TGCAGCGGAGCTACAGGGTATTCTGGAAACACCATATATTTT.

The chain has TRBV4-1 and TRBJ2-2; D uncertain. From germline, CDR1 is MGHRA and CDR2 YSYEKL. Deletions cut 4 bases from V and 1 base from J, with 10 bases between. This CDR3 is built from 15 residues. CDR3 in amino acids: CASSLVAVNTGELFF. The CDR3 DNA reads as TGCGCCAGCAGCCTGGTAGCAGTGAACACCGGGGAGCTGTTTTTT.

The rearrangement links TRBV4-1 to TRBJ2-7; D is uncertain. The V gene's germline CDR1 is MGHRA and CDR2 YSYEKL. This CDR3 has 13 amino acids. Trimming removed 4 bases at V and 0 bases at J, with 7 bases between. CDR3: CASSLGSSYEQYF. CDR3 in DNA: TGCGCCAGCAGCCTCGGGTCCTCCTACGAGCAGTACTTC.

V usage is TRBV2 and J usage is TRBJ1-5, with TRBD1 identical over 10 bases. The CDR3 length is 14 residues. Germline CDR1 SNHLY, CDR2 FYNNEI. Trimming took 3 bases from V and 4 from J; bases not matched to a gene: 0. As DNA, the CDR3 is TGTGCCAGCAGTGAGGACAGGGGGAATCAGCCCCAGCATTTT. Encoded protein: CASSEDRGNQPQHF. Full variable domain (missing parts from reference TRBV2 and TRBJ1-5): EPEVTQTPSHQVTQMGQEVILRCVPISNHLYFYWYRQILGQKVEFLVSFYNNEISEKSEIFDDQFSVERPDGSNFTLKIRSTKLEDSAMYFCASSEDRGNQPQHFGDGTRLSIL.